These 31 T cell receptor beta chains were sequenced from one sample in a study of cytotoxic CD8 clonotypes in ibrutinib-treated CLL. The method was immunoSEQ multiplex PCR; TCRdb's version includes in-frame clones alone and lacks a portion of them. Of approximately 190,000 clones in the sample, about four fifths were seen once. The material sequenced was PBMCs, taken after 12 months of ibrutinib treatment. The receptors here all came from a human donor with chronic lymphocytic leukemia.

This clone was detected only a few times. The chain has TRBV28 and TRBJ2-7; the D gene is possibly TRBD1 (5 bases). V gave up 4 bases and J gave up 5 bases, with 15 bases separating them. The CDR3 covers 14 residues. Germline V gives CDR1 MDHEN, CDR2 SYDVKM. The CDR3 loop reads CASSYGHPANEQYF. CDR3 DNA: TGTGCCAGCAGTTACGGACACCCGGCCAACGAGCAGTACTTC.

A single count supports this clone. The chain uses TRBV5-5 and TRBJ2-7; D is unresolved. Trimming cost V 2 bases and J 4 bases, with 10 bases left between them. CDR1 is SGHKS, CDR2 YYEKEE, per germline (reference sequence). This CDR3 has 13 amino acids. In DNA form, the CDR3 reads TGTGCCAGCAGCTTTTATTATGTATACGAGCAGTACTTC. Protein sequence: CASSFYYVYEQYF.

This clone was counted a few times. The CDR3 protein is CASSFSLGRTEAFF. In nucleotides, the CDR3 is TGTGCCAGCAGCTTCTCACTCGGACGCACTGAAGCTTTCTTT. The chain employs TRBV7-8 and TRBJ1-1; D call uncertain. In germline, CDR1 is SGHVS, CDR2 FQNEAQ. The V end was cut by 3 bases, the J end by 4 bases, with 12 bases between. CDR3 length equals 14 residues.

This clone was seen a few times. The gene calls are TRBV27 and TRBJ1-3; TRBD1 agrees at 11 bases. This CDR3 has 13 residues. Germline CDR1 and CDR2: MNHEY and SMNVEV (reference sequence). The trim removed 5 bases at V and 10 bases at J, leaving 4 bases unmatched. The CDR3 DNA reads TGTGCCAGCAGTCCAGGGACAGGGGGTACCATATATTTT. Translation: CASSPGTGGTIYF.

CDR3 sequence (DNA): TGTGCCAGCAGCGTAGATTCCGGACTAGCGGGAGGGCCTCTAGAGCAGTTCTTC. As protein: CASSVDSGLAGGPLEQFF. V is TRBV9 and J is TRBJ2-1; 15 nucleotides agree with TRBD2. The CDR3 is 18 residues long. J gave up 10 bases and V 0 bases, and 11 bases lay outside the gene matches. Germline CDR1 reads SGDLS; CDR2 reads YYNGEE.

The chain has TRBV10-3 and TRBJ1-1; 7 bases fit TRBD1. Germline V gene sequence: CDR1 ENHRY, CDR2 SYGVKD. This CDR3 spans 12 amino acids. Unmatched junction bases numbered 4, after V lost 2 bases and J lost 10 bases. CDR3 nucleotides: TGTGCCATCAGTGAGGCACAGGGGCGAGCTTTCTTT. It translates to CAISEAQGRAFF.

As DNA, the CDR3 is TGCGCCAGCAGCTTGGGGACGTATGAAAAACTGTTTTTT. Translation: CASSLGTYEKLFF. J is TRBJ1-4 and V is TRBV5-1, with D unclear. Germline-derived CDR1 and CDR2 are SGHRS and YFSETQ. The CDR3 has 13 residues. With 0 bases removed from V and 6 bases from J, the gap between germline ends came to 6 bases.

This clone appeared once. This chain connects TRBV7-9 to TRBJ1-2; D uncertain. The CDR3 runs to 14 residues. Germline values: CDR1 SEHNR, CDR2 FQNEAQ (reference sequence). V was shortened by 1 base and J by 1 base, with 7 bases between the two germline ends. The CDR3 loop is CASSLGGSNYGYTF. The DNA for the CDR3 is TGTGCCAGCAGCTTAGGTGGGAGTAACTATGGCTACACCTTC.

The CDR3 here is CASSPEYSGANVLTF. Here the CDR3 DNA reads TGCGCCAGCAGCCCCGAATACTCTGGGGCCAACGTCCTGACTTTC. The chain is built from TRBV4-1 and TRBJ2-6; D not resolved. CDR1 and CDR2 from the germline V gene are MGHRA and YSYEKL. The germline V and J ends were trimmed by 4 bases and 0 bases, with 7 bases remaining between them. This CDR3 has 15 residues.

J is TRBJ2-1 and V is TRBV18, with D perhaps matching TRBD2 (5 bases). With 3 bases removed from V and 6 bases from J, the gap between germline ends came to 12 bases. The germline gives CDR1 KGHSH, CDR2 LQKENI. CDR3 size: 14 residues. CDR3 sequence (DNA): TGTGCCAGCTCACCGATGAGGGCCCCCAATGAGCAGTTCTTC. It codes for CASSPMRAPNEQFF.

This chain links TRBV27 with TRBJ2-4; 9 positions agree with TRBD1. From germline, CDR1 is MNHEY and CDR2 SMNVEV (reference sequence). After removal of 4 bases from V and 7 bases from J, the junction contained 5 bases not matched to a gene. This CDR3 is built from 14 residues. The CDR3 region is CASSSTGGSNIQYF. DNA of the CDR3: TGTGCCAGCAGTTCGACAGGGGGAAGCAACATTCAGTACTTC.

This clone has just one count. This chain links TRBV7-3 with TRBJ1-1; possible D gene TRBD1, 6 bases. This CDR3 is 13 amino acids long. The germline gives CDR1 SGHTA, CDR2 FQGTGA. Trimming pared 9 bases from V and 2 bases from J, leaving 13 bases between. CDR3 sequence: CASSDSGNTEAFF. The CDR3 DNA reads TGTGCCAGTTCGGACAGCGGTAACACTGAAGCTTTCTTT.

This chain joins TRBV5-1 and TRBJ1-2, with D possibly TRBD1 on 5 matching bases. Germline CDR1 and CDR2: SGHRS and YFSETQ. The CDR3 runs to 17 residues. The ends were cut back, 3 bases at V and 4 bases at J, with 22 bases in the middle. Written as DNA, the CDR3 is TGCGCCAGCAGCTCCGCTTACTCCGGGACGGAGACCTATGGCTACACCTTC. Translation: CASSSAYSGTETYGYTF.

On this clone itself: The same CDR3 can be traced to other DNA sequences in this sample. The genes are TRBV6-5 and TRBJ2-7, with 9 bases matching TRBD1. Per germline, CDR1 MNHEY and CDR2 SVGAGI. Trimming took 0 bases from V and 4 from J; bases not matched to a gene: 1. The CDR3 extends over 14 amino acids. In nucleotides, the CDR3 is TGTGCCAGCAGTTACTCGGGGACAGGGTACGAGCAGTACTTC. It codes for CASSYSGTGYEQYF.

As concerns this clone: Sequence at one end of the junction differs from germline and may be a read error. V is TRBV7-7 and J is TRBJ2-7; tentative D call: TRBD1 (5 bases). CDR1 SSHAT and CDR2 FNYEAQ come from the germline V gene (reference sequence). The CDR3 is 14 residues long. Here the CDR3 DNA reads TGTGCTAGCAGCGTAGCCCAGGGCGTCTACGAGCAGTACTTC. The encoded protein is CASSVAQGVYEQYF.

V usage is TRBV2 and J usage is TRBJ2-1; 13 nucleotides align to TRBD2. This CDR3 is built from 15 residues. Per germline, CDR1 SNHLY and CDR2 FYNNEI. Trimming took 6 bases from V and 7 from J; bases not matched to a gene: 6. CDR3 loop: CASRRLAGGLNEQFF. Here the CDR3 DNA reads TGTGCCAGCAGACGACTAGCGGGAGGTCTGAATGAGCAGTTCTTC.

CDR3 in amino acids: CASSVRDGSYEQYF. In DNA form, the CDR3 reads TGTGCCAGCAGTGTAAGGGACGGTTCCTACGAGCAGTACTTC. V is TRBV6-1 and J is TRBJ2-7, with D perhaps TRBD1 or TRBD2 (5 bases each). Germline-derived CDR1 and CDR2 are MNHNS and SASEGT. V lost 4 bases and J lost 1, with 11 bases in between. The CDR3 is made up of 14 amino acids.

This clone has just a few counts. Other DNA variants within this sample encode the same CDR3. The rearrangement links TRBV6-5 to TRBJ1-6; maybe TRBD1 (6 bases). Germline loops: CDR1 MNHEY, CDR2 SVGAGI. The CDR3 has 15 amino acids. V was shortened by 2 bases and J by 8 bases, with 13 bases between the two germline ends. CDR3 nucleotides: TGTGCCAGCAGTTACACGACAGGAGAAGATTCACCCCTCCACTTT. This translates into CASSYTTGEDSPLHF.

This chain links TRBV2 with TRBJ1-1, with 8 bases identical to TRBD1. Germline lookup yields CDR1 SNHLY and CDR2 FYNNEI. V gave up 5 bases and J gave up 1 base; unmatched junction bases: 3. This CDR3 is 14 amino acids long. The CDR3 DNA reads as TGTGCCAGCAGTCTTGACAGGGGGAACACTGAAGCTTTCTTT. It encodes CASSLDRGNTEAFF.

A note on this clone: The sample has other DNA sequences that encode this CDR3 too. The CDR3: CASSLLQGGTEAFF. CDR3 DNA: TGTGCCAGCAGTTTACTCCAGGGGGGCACTGAAGCTTTCTTT. The rearrangement uses TRBV27 and TRBJ1-1, with 7 bases fitting TRBD1. This CDR3 has 14 residues. The J segment lost 4 bases and the V segment lost 2 bases, leaving 4 bases of the junction unmatched. Germline assignment: CDR1 MNHEY and CDR2 SMNVEV (reference sequence).

Here the CDR3 DNA reads TGTGCCAGCAGCGGCGGGGACAAGGGGTATGAAAAACTGTTTTTT. Protein: CASSGGDKGYEKLFF. The chain carries TRBV6-6 and TRBJ1-4; D is perhaps TRBD1 (6 bases). The CDR3 extends over 15 amino acids. Trimming removed 6 bases from V and 6 bases from J, with 17 bases in between. Germline V lookup: CDR1 MNHNY, CDR2 SVGAGI (reference sequence).

V and J are TRBV7-3 and TRBJ2-7; TRBD2 matches at 7 bases. This CDR3 contains 15 residues. V was clipped by 1 base and J by 2 bases; unmatched bases: 5. Germline assignment: CDR1 SGHTA and CDR2 FQGTGA. This CDR3 reads CASSLMAGEAYEQYF. Here the CDR3 DNA reads TGTGCCAGCAGCTTAATGGCGGGGGAGGCCTACGAGCAGTACTTC.

This chain links TRBV18 with TRBJ1-4; 9 nucleotides match TRBD1. Trimming removed 6 bases from V and 5 bases from J; junction bases left unmatched: 1. This CDR3 is 13 amino acids long. Germline-derived CDR1 and CDR2 are KGHSH and LQKENI. The DNA of the CDR3 is TGTGCCAGCTCCGGGACAGGGAATGAAAAACTGTTTTTT. Translating it yields CASSGTGNEKLFF.

This chain links TRBV6-6 with TRBJ1-2; D not resolved. Germline V gene data show CDR1 as MNHNY and CDR2 as SVGAGI (reference sequence). Deletions cut 2 bases from V and 8 bases from J, with 18 bases between. This CDR3 is 15 amino acids long. CDR3 sequence reads: CASSYDADSGYGYTF. The CDR3 nucleotides read TGTGCCAGCAGTTACGATGCCGATTCGGGCTACGGCTACACCTTC.

The J gene is TRBJ2-7, the V gene TRBV6-1; D is perhaps TRBD2 (5 bases). V was trimmed by 2 bases and J by 0 bases, leaving 11 bases between them. The CDR3 extends over 15 amino acids. Germline CDR1 MNHNS, CDR2 SASEGT. The CDR3 loop is CASSEKDGISYEQYF. As DNA, the CDR3 is TGTGCCAGCAGTGAAAAGGACGGGATCTCCTACGAGCAGTACTTC.

This clone was seen a few times. V gene TRBV7-3 combines with J gene TRBJ1-1; 8 bases are shared with TRBD1. The V gene end was trimmed by 5 bases and the J gene end by 1 base; junction bases not matched to a gene: 3. The CDR3 extends over 14 amino acids. CDR1 is SGHTA, CDR2 FQGTGA, per germline. CDR3 nucleotide sequence: TGTGCCAGCAGCCCGACAGGGGAGAACACTGAAGCTTTCTTT. Translation gives CASSPTGENTEAFF.

The chain links TRBV11-3 to TRBJ2-2; D is perhaps TRBD1 (6 bases). V was clipped by 2 bases and J by 2 bases, with 12 bases between them. This CDR3 contains 16 residues. CDR1 SGHNT and CDR2 YENEEA come from the germline V gene. CDR3 sequence (DNA): TGTGCCAGCAGCTTACAGGGACACTCCAACACCGGGGAGCTGTTTTTT. Its translation: CASSLQGHSNTGELFF.

The count of this clone is one. This sequence joins TRBV25-1 and TRBJ2-7, with TRBD1 matching over 8 bases. The CDR3 sequence is 15 residues long. Germline trimming cut 7 bases from V and 6 bases from J; bases unmatched to any gene: 14. Germline assignment: CDR1 MGHDK and CDR2 SYGVNS. The CDR3 protein is CASKSPGQGKGEQYF. CDR3 nucleotides: TGTGCCAGCAAATCGCCCGGACAGGGTAAAGGCGAGCAGTACTTC.

This clone was observed a few times. J is TRBJ2-1 and V is TRBV11-2, with TRBD2 identical over 12 bases. V lost 5 bases to trimming and J lost 6 bases; unmatched junction nucleotides: 5. From germline, CDR1 is SGHAT and CDR2 FQNNGV. The CDR3 sequence is 15 residues long. Written as DNA, the CDR3 is TGTGCCAGCAGCCCTACTAGCGGGAGGTTCAATGAGCAGTTCTTC. The encoded protein is CASSPTSGRFNEQFF.

The chain has TRBV9 and TRBJ1-3; D perhaps matches TRBD1 (6 bases). This CDR3 spans 14 amino acids. V lost 3 bases to trimming and J lost 0 bases, with 7 bases between them. CDR1 and CDR2 (germline): SGDLS, YYNGEE. The CDR3 sequence: CASSEGGSGNTIYF. The CDR3 DNA reads as TGTGCCAGCAGCGAAGGGGGCTCTGGAAACACCATATATTTT. Full variable domain (missing parts from reference TRBV9 and TRBJ1-3): DSGVTQTPKHLITATGQRVTLRCSPRSGDLSVYWYQQSLDQGLQFLIQYYNGEERAKGNILERFSAQQFPDLHSELNLSSLELGDSALYFCASSEGGSGNTIYFGEGSWLTVV.

The genes are TRBV19 and TRBJ2-7, with D perhaps being TRBD1 or TRBD2 (5 bases each). Germline V gene sequence: CDR1 LNHDA, CDR2 SQIVND (reference sequence). CDR3 length equals 15 residues. Trimming left V 5 bases short and J 3 bases short, with 17 bases between. CDR3 coding DNA: TGTGCCAGTAGTGCCCGGGGCCGTGGACTCTACGAGCAGTACTTC. Its protein is CASSARGRGLYEQYF.